The present T cell receptor beta chain was sequenced within a study of blood T cell repertoires in COVID-19. Assay used: immunoSEQ multiplex PCR; TCRdb lists only in-frame clones, some missing. This repertoire shows roughly 140,000 clones, approximately 80% found once; its top ten account for 1.6%. This CDR3 has 15 amino acids. The V segment lost 8 bases and the J segment 1 base; nucleotides outside the gene matches: 10. In germline, CDR1 is SEHNR, CDR2 FQNEAQ (reference sequence). Sequencing was carried out using PBMCs or T cells enriched from blood (not recorded which). The chain couples TRBV7-9 to TRBJ1-1; 7 bases line up with TRBD1. The source of this sequence is a young woman who had been exposed to COVID-19. CDR3 protein: CASVLMTGKNTEAFF. CDR3 nucleotides: TGTGCCAGCGTTCTAATGACAGGGAAGAACACTGAAGCTTTCTTT. The full variable domain, with the rest looked up from reference TRBV7-9 and TRBJ1-1, is DTGVSQNPRHKITKRGQNVTFRCDPISEHNRLYWYRQTLGQGPEFLTYFQNEAQLEKSRLLSDRFSAERPKGSFSTLEIQRTEQGDSAMYLCASVLMTGKNTEAFFGQGTRLTVV.